This is a list of T cell receptor beta chains from one sample in a study of post-analysis software for immune sequencing data. TCRdb ran MiXCR on the PCR reads and lists one entry per CDR3 protein. The sample lists 700,000 to 900,000 distinct CDR3 sequences, about half occurring once. The specimen was blood. These receptor sequences come from a girl between 10 and 17 years old with multiple sclerosis. CDR3s include the opening cysteine and the closing phenylalanine or tryptophan. The order of the fields is D gene, J gene, V gene, clone size, CDR3 DNA, CDR3 protein. D genes are given only for firm matches. Not all rows give a size; the values are once, few, many and, for expanded clones, a class.

>TRBD2|TRBJ2-1|TRBV4-3|-
TGCGCCAGCAGCCCCAGGCGGGGGGTTCACAATGAGCAGTTCTTC
CASSPRRGVHNEQFF
>-|TRBJ2-3|TRBV7-9|-
TGTGCCAGCAGCTTAGGGCGCTTGGTCCCCGATACGCAGTATTTT
CASSLGRLVPDTQYF
>TRBD2|TRBJ2-3|TRBV7-9|-
TGTGCCAGCAGCTTAGAGCGAGCGGGATACACAGATACGCAGTATTTT
CASSLERAGYTDTQYF
>TRBD2|TRBJ2-3|TRBV14|-
TGTGCCAGCAGCCAAGTCCAGCGGGAGTATCTAAAAGATACGCAGTATTTT
CASSQVQREYLKDTQYF
>-|TRBJ2-7|TRBV3-1|once
TGTGCCAGCAGCCACTGGGAGAGCTCCTACGAGCAGTACTTC
CASSHWESSYEQYF
>-|TRBJ1-5|TRBV4-2|-
TGTGCCAGCAGCGAAAGTGGGGGGGACGGCAACCAGCCCCAGCATTTT
CASSESGGDGNQPQHF
>-|TRBJ1-1|TRBV12-3/TRBV12-4|few
TGTGCCAGCAGTTTTGACAGTACCAACACTGAAGCTTTCTTT
CASSFDSTNTEAFF
>-|TRBJ2-1|TRBV19|-
TGTGCCAGTAGTATTCGCGGGCACAACAATGAGCAGTTCTTC
CASSIRGHNNEQFF
>TRBD2|TRBJ2-1|TRBV25-1|few
TGTGCCAGCAGTGAACCTGTCGGACTAGTTTTTATAGGGTTCTTC
CASSEPVGLVFIGFF
>-|TRBJ1-1|TRBV7-3|few
TGTGCCAGCAGCCCGCTGGGGGGGATGAACACTGAAGCTTTCTTT
CASSPLGGMNTEAFF
>-|TRBJ2-7|TRBV29-1|few
TGCAGCGTTTACAGCTCCTACGAGCAGTACTTC
CSVYSSYEQYF
>TRBD2|TRBJ2-7|TRBV25-1|-
TGTGCCAGCAGTGAATTAGCGGGTCGTCCCTACGAGCAGTACTTC
CASSELAGRPYEQYF
>-|TRBJ1-4|TRBV20-1|-
TGCTGCTGCCGGGACCCGCTTTCAGCTAATGAAAAACTGTTTTTT
CCCRDPLSANEKLFF
>TRBD2|TRBJ2-3|TRBV13|-
TGTGCCAGCAGCTTAAAGCGGGAGTATGATACGCAGTATTTT
CASSLKREYDTQYF
>-|TRBJ1-2|TRBV7-9|few
TGTGCCAGCAGCCCCCGGGACGCAGAGAGGAACTATGGCTACACCTTC
CASSPRDAERNYGYTF
>TRBD2|TRBJ2-1|TRBV12-3/TRBV12-4|-
TGTGCCAGCACTCTGGGGCGGGAGGGCCTTTTCGCTTACAATGAGCAGTTCTTC
CASTLGREGLFAYNEQFF
>-|TRBJ2-3|TRBV7-6|few
TGTGCCAGCAGCTTAGTTGGCCTACAAACAGATACGCAGTATTTT
CASSLVGLQTDTQYF
>-|TRBJ2-5|TRBV4-3|-
TGCGCCAGCAGCCAAAATGCCGGGAAGTCGGAGACCCAGTACTTC
CASSQNAGKSETQYF
>-|TRBJ2-1|TRBV7-9|-
TGTGCCAGCAGCCGCATAAGGGATGAGCAGTTCTTC
CASSRIRDEQFF
>TRBD1|TRBJ2-7|TRBV29-1|-
TGCAGCGTTGAAGGCCCAACCGACAGGGGAAAACGCTGCGAGCAGTACTTC
CSVEGPTDRGKRCEQYF
>-|TRBJ1-5|TRBV15|-
TGTGCCACCAGCGCAGGGAGGAATCAGCCCCAGCATTTT
CATSAGRNQPQHF
>TRBD2|TRBJ2-1|TRBV6-1|-
TGTGCCAGCAAACCTAGCGGGAGTACTGAGCAGTTCTTC
CASKPSGSTEQFF
>-|TRBJ2-3|TRBV7-3|few
TGTGCCAGCAGCTTTGCTGGGGGAAGGACAGATACGCAGTATTTT
CASSFAGGRTDTQYF
>TRBD2|TRBJ2-1|TRBV4-1|-
TGCGCCAGCACGGCGGGACTAGCGTCCAATGAGCAGTTCTTC
CASTAGLASNEQFF
>-|TRBJ2-7|TRBV20-1|few
TGCAGTGCTAGAGACCCCCAGCGGCCTCCCTCGGAAGAGCAGTACTTC
CSARDPQRPPSEEQYF
>-|TRBJ1-5|TRBV7-8|-
TGTGCCAGCAGCTTATCCGTCGACCAGCCCCAGCATTTT
CASSLSVDQPQHF
>TRBD1|TRBJ1-2|TRBV12-3/TRBV12-4|few
TGTGCCAGCGGGGACAGGGCCAGTGGCTACACCTTC
CASGDRASGYTF
>-|TRBJ2-7|TRBV5-5|once
TGTGCCAGCAGCTATAGACGGGACGAGCAGTACTTC
CASSYRRDEQYF
>TRBD1|TRBJ1-6|TRBV12-3/TRBV12-4|few
TGTGCCAGCAGTTTCCGGACAGGGTATAATTCACCCCTCCACTTT
CASSFRTGYNSPLHF
>TRBD2|TRBJ2-5|TRBV20-1|-
TGCAGTGCCCGAAGCGGGAGGGCTCGGGAGACCCAGTACTTC
CSARSGRARETQYF
>TRBD2|TRBJ2-5|TRBV6-2/TRBV6-3|few
TGTGCCAGCAGTCATTTAGCGGGAGGGTACGAGACCCAGTACTTC
CASSHLAGGYETQYF
>-|TRBJ2-1|TRBV12-3/TRBV12-4|-
TGTGCCAGCAGTATTGGGACTTCGAATGAGCAGTTCTTC
CASSIGTSNEQFF
>TRBD2|TRBJ2-5|TRBV12-3/TRBV12-4|-
TGTGCCAGCAGTCCTAGCGGGATGGGAGGAGAGACCCAGTACTTC
CASSPSGMGGETQYF
>-|TRBJ2-3|TRBV4-1|many
TGCGCCAGCAGCCAAGATCCAGTCGCAGATACGCAGTATTTT
CASSQDPVADTQYF
>-|TRBJ1-5|TRBV15|few
TGTGCCACCAGCAGAGGATTTGAGCCTGGGCCCTATAGCAATCAGCCCCAGCATTTT
CATSRGFEPGPYSNQPQHF
>-|TRBJ1-1|TRBV29-1|-
TGCAGCGTGATCCGGACGGCGGGGAACACTGAAGCTTTCTTT
CSVIRTAGNTEAFF
>-|TRBJ2-5|TRBV18|-
TGTGCCAGCTCATCCAGGGACCTTCTAGGAGAGACCCAGTACTTC
CASSSRDLLGETQYF
>-|TRBJ2-5|TRBV28|few
TGTGCCAGCAGTTTATCCTCGTACCAAGAGACCCAGTACTTC
CASSLSSYQETQYF
>-|TRBJ1-6|TRBV27|-
TGTGCCAGCAGTTTCGGGCAGAATAATTCACCCCTCCACTTT
CASSFGQNNSPLHF
>-|TRBJ2-7|TRBV6-1|-
TGTGCCAGCAGTGAAGGTCGACACCTCTACGAGCAGTACTTC
CASSEGRHLYEQYF
>-|TRBJ2-3|TRBV15|-
TGTGCCACCAGCAGAGGGCTAGTGATGACAGATACGCAGTATTTT
CATSRGLVMTDTQYF
>-|TRBJ2-7|TRBV6-5|-
TGTGCCAGCAGTTACTCGACGGTAGGGGAAAGGGAGCAGTACTTC
CASSYSTVGEREQYF
>TRBD2|TRBJ2-5|TRBV3-1|few
TGTGCCAGCAGCCCCCTAGGAGTAGCGGGCCAAGAGACCCAGTACTTC
CASSPLGVAGQETQYF
>-|TRBJ2-7|TRBV2|-
TGTGCCAGCAAGGGCAGGTCTTACGAGCAGTACTTC
CASKGRSYEQYF
>TRBD2|TRBJ2-3|TRBV9|few
TGTGCCAGCAGCTCCCTGACTAGCGCGGATACGCAGTATTTT
CASSSLTSADTQYF
>-|TRBJ2-7|TRBV7-6|-
TGTGCCAGCAGCCCCAGGGGGGGGATGAGGAGGTACGAGCAGTACTTC
CASSPRGGMRRYEQYF
>TRBD2|TRBJ2-3|TRBV4-3|-
TGCGCCAGCAGCCAAAACGGGCTAGCGGGAGGGGTGGATACGCAGTATTTT
CASSQNGLAGGVDTQYF
>-|TRBJ2-7|TRBV18|-
TGTGCCAGCTCACCTACGGCGAGGGGCCAAGGGAACTACGAGCAGTACTTC
CASSPTARGQGNYEQYF
>TRBD2|TRBJ2-4|TRBV7-2|-
TGTGCCAGCAGCTCGGGACTAGCGGGGATAATCAAAAACATTCAGTACTTC
CASSSGLAGIIKNIQYF
>TRBD1|TRBJ2-1|TRBV27|-
TGTGCCAGCAAGGATTGGACAGGGGAAGTATACCGGTGGTTCTTC
CASKDWTGEVYRWFF
>TRBD2|TRBJ2-1|TRBV15|-
TGTGCCACCAGCAGAGGGACTAGCGGGGAGAGCTCCTACAATGAGCAGTTCTTC
CATSRGTSGESSYNEQFF
>-|TRBJ2-1|TRBV7-3|-
TGTGCCAGCAGCTCCACAGGGGGGGTTTACAATGAGCAGTTCTTC
CASSSTGGVYNEQFF
>TRBD2|TRBJ2-1|TRBV29-1|few
TGCAGCGTCGTTCTAGCGGGAGGAATAAGTGAGCAGTTCTTC
CSVVLAGGISEQFF
>TRBD1|TRBJ2-7|TRBV12-5|-
TGTGCTAGTGGAGAGACCGGGACAGGGGGACAAAGTTCCTACGAGCAGTACTTC
CASGETGTGGQSSYEQYF
>TRBD2|TRBJ2-5|TRBV29-1|-
TGCAGCGTTCGGGCGGGAGGGGAGACCCAGTACTTC
CSVRAGGETQYF
>TRBD2|TRBJ2-1|TRBV11-2|-
TGTGCCAGCAGCTTAGAGGCTAGCGGGAGGGAGGGCAATGAGCAGTTCTTC
CASSLEASGREGNEQFF
>-|TRBJ2-5|TRBV13|-
TGTGCCAGCAGTTCCACTCAATGGACCCAGTACTTC
CASSSTQWTQYF
>-|TRBJ2-5|TRBV20-1|-
TGCAGTGCTCTCAGGCCATTAGGGGGTGATGAGCAGTACTTC
CSALRPLGGDEQYF